Listed here are 20 T cell receptor beta chains from one sample, sequenced in a study of shared clonotypes between healthy human individuals. Profiling relied on immunoSEQ multiplex PCR, and the TCRdb table lists in-frame clones only, not all of them. The table lists hundreds of thousands of clones, about 95% of them singletons, with 0.095% to 0.13% in the top ten. Terminally differentiated effector memory CD45RA+ cells were excluded from the naive CD8 cells, which were CD45RO-negative and positively selected for CCR7. Sequenced sample: naive CD8+ T cells sorted from blood. The source of these receptors is a woman aged 25 to 39 in good health.

The rearrangement joins TRBV4-1 to TRBJ2-5, with D perhaps matching TRBD1 (6 bases). The V gene's germline CDR1 is MGHRA and CDR2 YSYEKL. The CDR3 length is 16 residues. V was cut by 5 bases and J by 4 bases, with 20 bases left in between. The CDR3 DNA reads TGCGCCAGCAGCGTCACCCAGGGGACGCTTTTAGAGACCCAGTACTTC. Its protein product is CASSVTQGTLLETQYF.

CDR3 region: CASTLTGAETQYF. Written as DNA, the CDR3 is TGTGCCAGCACCTTGACAGGGGCGGAGACCCAGTACTTC. This chain uses TRBV2 with TRBJ2-5, with 8 positions matching TRBD1. Germline loops: CDR1 SNHLY, CDR2 FYNNEI. The CDR3 runs to 13 residues. The V and J ends lost 7 bases and 5 bases, in that order; junction bases with no gene match: 6.

The genes are TRBV2 and TRBJ1-2, with TRBD1 as a possible D gene (6 bases). The CDR3 consists of 14 residues. CDR1 and CDR2 (germline): SNHLY, FYNNEI. Between the trimmed V and J ends, which lost 6 bases and 7 bases, there was a span of 18 bases. CDR3 sequence: CASSLGQGLVGYTF. CDR3 nucleotides: TGTGCCAGCAGCCTTGGCCAGGGGTTAGTTGGCTACACCTTC. Looking up the rest from reference TRBV2 and TRBJ1-2 gives the full variable domain: EPEVTQTPSHQVTQMGQEVILRCVPISNHLYFYWYRQILGQKVEFLVSFYNNEISEKSEIFDDQFSVERPDGSNFTLKIRSTKLEDSAMYFCASSLGQGLVGYTFGSGTRLTVV.

The genes are TRBV27 and TRBJ1-2, with 9 bases lining up with TRBD1. V lost 0 bases and J lost 5; bases outside the gene matches: 7. Germline V gives CDR1 MNHEY, CDR2 SMNVEV (reference sequence). The CDR3 is 16 residues long. The CDR3 is CASSLSPEGQGYGYTF. The CDR3, as DNA: TGTGCCAGCAGTTTATCCCCGGAGGGACAGGGTTATGGCTACACCTTC.

On this clone itself: At one end the junction does not follow the germline gene, possibly because of a read error. The rearrangement uses TRBV27 and TRBJ2-5, with TRBD1 identical over 8 bases. Germline V gives CDR1 MNHEY, CDR2 SMNVEV (reference sequence). The CDR3 covers 16 residues. The CDR3 reads CASSLSRTGKRETQYF. In DNA, the CDR3 is TGTGCCAGCAGTCTATCCAGGACAGGGAAGCGGGAGACCCAGTACTTC.

The chain uses TRBV5-6 and TRBJ2-5; D gene uncertain. Per the germline V gene, CDR1 is SGHDT and CDR2 is YYEEEE. V dropped 3 bases and J dropped 4 bases, with 7 bases sitting between them. The CDR3 runs to 12 residues. CDR3 amino acids: CASSSPPETQYF. DNA for the CDR3: TGTGCCAGCAGCTCCCCCCCAGAGACCCAGTACTTC.

Remarks on this clone: This sample includes further DNA sequences coding for the same CDR3. The chain carries TRBV4-1 and TRBJ2-7, with D unresolved. Germline CDR1 and CDR2: MGHRA and YSYEKL. CDR3 length: 13 amino acids. V lost 1 base and J 1 base, leaving 5 bases between the germline ends. The chain's CDR3 is CASSQVPSYEQYF. CDR3 DNA: TGCGCCAGCAGCCAAGTTCCGTCCTACGAGCAGTACTTC.

The V gene is TRBV29-1, the J gene TRBJ1-2; 9 bases line up with TRBD1. The CDR3 contains 11 residues. With 8 bases clipped from V and 7 bases from J, the junction kept 5 bases outside the gene matches. The germline gives CDR1 SQVTM, CDR2 ANQGSEA. DNA for the CDR3: TGCAGCTACAGGGGGCAGCGTGGCTACACCTTC. Translation: CSYRGQRGYTF.

This chain joins TRBV30 and TRBJ1-5; possible D gene TRBD1, 6 bases. Trimming took off 1 base at V and 6 bases at J, with 10 bases between the two ends. The CDR3 is 13 amino acids. The germline CDR1 and CDR2 sequences are GTSNPN and SVGIG (reference sequence). CDR3 region: CAWSDGDIQPQHF. The CDR3 DNA sequence: TGTGCCTGGAGTGACGGGGACATTCAGCCCCAGCATTTT.

The chain has TRBV28 and TRBJ1-2; D perhaps matches TRBD1 (5 bases). The germline CDR1 and CDR2 sequences are MDHEN and SYDVKM. The CDR3 sequence is 15 residues long. V lost 6 bases and J 4 bases, leaving 18 bases between the germline ends. In DNA, the CDR3 is TGTGCCAGCAGACAGCAAGGAGGCCAGGGCTATGGCTACACCTTC. It codes for CASRQQGGQGYGYTF.

This chain connects TRBV27 to TRBJ1-1; tentatively, D is TRBD1 (6 bases). V gave up 6 bases and J gave up 12 bases, with 23 bases separating them. The germline V gene encodes CDR1 MNHEY and CDR2 SMNVEV (reference sequence). The CDR3 is 14 residues long. The DNA for the CDR3 is TGTGCCAGCAGCCAACAGGGCCCAACCGGAGGCACTTTCTTT. Protein: CASSQQGPTGGTFF.

This rearrangement joins TRBV12-5 to TRBJ2-1; the D gene is possibly TRBD1 (6 bases). Germline V gives CDR1 LGHNT, CDR2 FRNRAP. This CDR3 comprises 14 residues. Deletions cut 2 bases from V and 5 bases from J, with 10 bases between. DNA of the CDR3: TGTGCTAGTGGTTTGTCCCGGACAGACAATGAGCAGTTCTTC. This translates into CASGLSRTDNEQFF.

The CDR3 sequence is CASSQGPHNEKLFF. The DNA for the CDR3 is TGTGCCAGCAGCCAGGGACCGCATAATGAAAAACTGTTTTTT. This sequence joins TRBV5-6 and TRBJ1-4, with D tentatively TRBD1 (5 bases). Per germline, CDR1 SGHDT and CDR2 YYEEEE. V shed 4 bases and J shed 4 bases, with 11 bases lying between them. The CDR3 totals 14 residues.

A remark on this clone: The same CDR3 is also encoded by other DNA sequences in this sample. V gene TRBV4-1 combines with J gene TRBJ2-1; D remains ambiguous. CDR3 length: 15 residues. Germline values: CDR1 MGHRA, CDR2 YSYEKL. Deletions cut 0 bases from V and 0 bases from J, with 6 bases between. The CDR3 coding sequence is TGCGCCAGCAGCCAAGAAGGCAGCTCCTACAATGAGCAGTTCTTC. This sequence encodes CASSQEGSSYNEQFF.

This clone was picked up one time. The CDR3: CASSQDYNEQFF. In DNA, the CDR3 is TGTGCCAGCAGCCAAGACTACAATGAGCAGTTCTTC. The chain carries TRBV14 and TRBJ2-1; D unresolved. V lost 0 bases to trimming and J lost 3 bases, with 0 bases between them. Germline-derived CDR1 and CDR2 are SGHDN and FVKESK. This CDR3 has 12 amino acids. Full variable domain (outside the CDR3, taken from reference TRBV14 and TRBJ2-1): EAGVTQFPSHSVIEKGQTVTLRCDPISGHDNLYWYRRVMGKEIKFLLHFVKESKQDESGMPNNRFLAERTGGTYSTLKVQPAELEDSGVYFCASSQDYNEQFFGPGTRLTVL.

The chain uses TRBV7-9 and TRBJ1-4; D unclear. Trimming shortened V by 1 base and J by 0 bases, and 9 bases separated the two germline ends. Germline CDR1 and CDR2: SEHNR and FQNEAQ (reference sequence). This CDR3 is built from 16 residues. This CDR3 reads CASSLDWNPTNEKLFF. The CDR3 DNA reads as TGTGCCAGCAGCTTAGACTGGAACCCAACTAATGAAAAACTGTTTTTT.

V gene TRBV13 combines with J gene TRBJ2-1, with TRBD2 matching 7 bases. Germline CDR1 and CDR2: PRHDT and FYEKMQ (reference sequence). The junction had 4 bases not matched to a gene; V was cut back by 5 bases and J by 6 bases. The CDR3 contains 13 residues. The CDR3 sequence is CASSPGLGNEQFF. The CDR3 coding sequence is TGTGCCAGCAGCCCAGGACTAGGCAATGAGCAGTTCTTC.

V and J are TRBV29-1 and TRBJ1-2; the match to TRBD1 covers 8 bases. V gave up 1 base and J gave up 5 bases; unmatched junction bases: 9. Germline V gene sequence: CDR1 SQVTM, CDR2 ANQGSEA. There are 15 residues in the CDR3. The CDR3 bases are TGCAGCGTTGAAGCCGGTTACAGGGGGACATATGGCTACACCTTC. Translation: CSVEAGYRGTYGYTF.

This rearrangement joins TRBV7-8 to TRBJ1-5; a weak D match, TRBD1 (5 bases). The CDR3 totals 15 residues. CDR1 and CDR2 from the germline V gene are SGHVS and FQNEAQ. Trimming took off 5 bases at V and 4 bases at J, with 15 bases between the two ends. The CDR3 protein is CASSPEGIGNQPQHF. The CDR3 region has the DNA TGTGCCAGCAGCCCGGAGGGGATTGGGAATCAGCCCCAGCATTTT.

The chain is built from TRBV6-5 and TRBJ2-7; 8 bases are a match to TRBD2. V trimming: 6 bases; J trimming: 2 bases; junction bases outside the gene matches: 9. The germline V gene has CDR1 MNHEY and CDR2 SVGAGI. The CDR3 is 15 amino acids. The CDR3 nucleotides are TGTGCCAGCAGAGGCCTAGCGGGCCAACCCTACGAGCAGTACTTC. As protein: CASRGLAGQPYEQYF.